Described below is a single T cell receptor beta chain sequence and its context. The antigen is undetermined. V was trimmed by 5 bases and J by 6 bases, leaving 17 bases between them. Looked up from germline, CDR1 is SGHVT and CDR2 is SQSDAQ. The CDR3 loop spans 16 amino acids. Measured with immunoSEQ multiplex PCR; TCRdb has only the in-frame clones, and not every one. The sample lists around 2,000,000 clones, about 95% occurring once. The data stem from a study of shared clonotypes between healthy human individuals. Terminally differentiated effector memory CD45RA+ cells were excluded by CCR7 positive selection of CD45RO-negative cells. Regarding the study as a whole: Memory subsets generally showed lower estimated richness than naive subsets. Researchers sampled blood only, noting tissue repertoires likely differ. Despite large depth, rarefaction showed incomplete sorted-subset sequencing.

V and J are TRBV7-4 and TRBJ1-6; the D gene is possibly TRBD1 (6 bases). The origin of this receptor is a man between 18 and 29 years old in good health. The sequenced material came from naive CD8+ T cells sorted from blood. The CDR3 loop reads CASSLNRATPNSPLHF. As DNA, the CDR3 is TGTGCCAGCAGCCTAAACAGGGCCACACCTAATTCACCCCTCCACTTT.